This section outlines one TCR beta chain sequence together with its context. The antigen remains unidentified. This was the immunoSEQ v3.0 assay at survey level. Only in-frame clones appear in the TCRdb table, and some are missing; sequencing was by immunoSEQ multiplex PCR. The sample shows 20,000 to 25,000 clones, around 79% of them seen only once. The data derive from a study of long-term antiretroviral therapy in people with HIV. Study conclusions and caveats: ART was followed by higher diversity that remained below transplant donor controls.

The ends were cut back, 4 bases at V and 6 bases at J, with 7 bases in the middle. Germline V gene lookup returns CDR1 LGHNA and CDR2 YNFKEQ. The CDR3 runs to 12 residues. This TCR came from a woman aged 40 to 50 with HIV. V gene TRBV4-2 combines with J gene TRBJ1-3; D remains ambiguous. This material consisted of unsorted PBMCs, taken 1.2 years after starting antiretroviral therapy. Here the CDR3 reads CASSPPENTIYF. CDR3 nucleotides: TGTGCCAGCAGCCCCCCGGAAAACACCATATATTTT.